These T cell receptor beta chains were read from a single sample in a study of neurological immune-mediated disorders. Each CDR3 protein gets one entry after TCRdb re-called the 5' RACE reads with MiXCR. There are tens of thousands of distinct CDR3 sequences in the sample; 4% to 5.5% occur only once, and around 5% lies in the top ten. The sequenced sample was PBMCs. All receptors come from a woman in her fifties or sixties with multiple sclerosis. The CDR3 runs from the conserved cysteine through the conserved F or W. Each record gives: V gene, J gene, CDR3 protein.

TRBV29-1	TRBJ1-1	CSVDQGHRRETEAFF
TRBV5-1	TRBJ2-3	CASSGGTSGRRGQYF
TRBV12-3/TRBV12-4	TRBJ2-4	CASSFRVAKNIQYF
TRBV9	TRBJ2-7	CASSVSGTGGEQYF
TRBV7-2	TRBJ1-6	CASGQLAGSPLHF
TRBV5-1	TRBJ1-1	CASSLAGMAEAFF
TRBV9	TRBJ2-1	CASSAPGFQFF
TRBV24-1	TRBJ2-2	CATSALFSDSGELFF
TRBV5-5	TRBJ2-3	CASRTQGTDTQYF
TRBV7-2	TRBJ2-6	CASSLNIAGANVLTF
TRBV20-1	TRBJ1-1	CSVGGFINTEAFF
TRBV25-1	TRBJ2-1	CASSEDRGVDNEQFF
TRBV20-1	TRBJ2-5	CSARRPGSETQYF
TRBV19	TRBJ2-3	CASRPGLAGATLDTQYF
TRBV11-2	TRBJ2-1	CASSPELTSLQFF
TRBV20-1	TRBJ1-2	CSAHQDRGYGYTF
TRBV5-4	TRBJ1-4	CASSLSGRDEKLFF
TRBV7-2	TRBJ2-3	CASSRTSGTDTQYF
TRBV6-2/TRBV6-3	TRBJ1-1	CASSYARDRNLVMNTEAFF
TRBV7-2	TRBJ2-2	CASSVDRDTGELFF
TRBV10-3	TRBJ2-1	CASGWGTSGNNEQFF
TRBV7-8	TRBJ2-3	CASSWTSGGAVDTQYF
TRBV20-1	TRBJ2-7	CSASRRAGYEQYF
TRBV9	TRBJ2-1	CASSVDGGRDSYNEQFF
TRBV29-1	TRBJ2-3	CSVAGAGTDTQYF
TRBV4-1	TRBJ2-5	CASSQDPRGETQYF
TRBV6-6	TRBJ1-5	CASSPGAGMGQPQHF
TRBV5-1	TRBJ2-1	CASSPGTSGREGNEQFF
TRBV6-6	TRBJ1-3	CAITTGAHSGNTIYF
TRBV6-5	TRBJ1-1	CASSPNDRGIPMNTEAFF
TRBV9	TRBJ2-5	CASSLQGGRETQYF
TRBV5-1	TRBJ1-1	CASAKDSNTEAFF
TRBV7-2	TRBJ2-5	CASRGRAAPWETQYF
TRBV10-3	TRBJ2-5	CAISEPGRQETQYF
TRBV20-1	TRBJ2-5	CSARDPRTAQKTQYF
TRBV7-2	TRBJ1-1	CASSLFWDREKSFF
TRBV12-3/TRBV12-4	TRBJ2-1	CASSFTGINEQFF
TRBV20-1	TRBJ2-4	CSASIAKNIQYF
TRBV7-2	TRBJ2-1	CASSLSGRHNEQFF
TRBV20-1	TRBJ2-5	CSASPIYGVGETQYF
TRBV20-1	TRBJ1-2	CSARQPGTDYGYTF
TRBV20-1	TRBJ2-7	CSAGQGAYEQYF
TRBV20-1	TRBJ1-6	CSANTGDHSPLHF